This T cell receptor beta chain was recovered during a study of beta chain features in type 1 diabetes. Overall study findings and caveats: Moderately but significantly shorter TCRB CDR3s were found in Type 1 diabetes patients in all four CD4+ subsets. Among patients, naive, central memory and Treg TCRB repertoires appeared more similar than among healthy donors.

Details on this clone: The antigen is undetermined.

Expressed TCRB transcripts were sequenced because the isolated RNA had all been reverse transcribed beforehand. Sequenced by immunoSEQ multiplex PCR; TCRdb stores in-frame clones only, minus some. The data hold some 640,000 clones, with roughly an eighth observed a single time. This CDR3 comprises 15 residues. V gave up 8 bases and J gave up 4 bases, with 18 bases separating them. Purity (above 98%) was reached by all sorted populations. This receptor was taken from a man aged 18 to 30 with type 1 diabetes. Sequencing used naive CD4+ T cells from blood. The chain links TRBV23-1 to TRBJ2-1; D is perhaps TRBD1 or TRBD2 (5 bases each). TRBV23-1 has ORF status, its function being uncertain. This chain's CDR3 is CASPSVRGRYNEQFF. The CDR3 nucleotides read TGCGCCAGCCCATCCGTGAGGGGCCGTTACAATGAGCAGTTCTTC.